Described below is a single T cell receptor (beta chain) sequence and its context. Cohort placement rested on clinical history that participants reported themselves. Trimming stripped 4 bases from V and 7 bases from J, with 11 bases between. From germline, CDR1 is KGHSH and CDR2 LQKENI. The length of the CDR3 is 14 residues. The data stem from a study of blood T cell repertoires in COVID-19. Profiling relied on immunoSEQ multiplex PCR, and the TCRdb table lists in-frame clones only, not all of them. The sample lists some 200,000 clones, approximately 87% occurring once. The sequence was collected from a woman between 45 and 65 years old in a cohort exposed to, infected with or recovered from COVID-19 (not recorded which). Sequencing was performed on PBMCs or T cells enriched from blood (not recorded which). The rearrangement uses TRBV18 and TRBJ1-6, with D perhaps matching TRBD1 (6 bases). This chain's CDR3 is CASSQIDRNSPLHF. CDR3 coding DNA: TGTGCCAGCTCACAAATAGACAGGAATTCACCCCTCCACTTT.